This TCR beta chain comes out of a study of shared clonotypes between healthy human individuals. Regarding the study as a whole: Measured sharing among donors was expected to vary with sequencing depth.

This CDR3 is built from 12 residues. Per germline, CDR1 GTSNPN and CDR2 SVGIG (reference sequence). V shed 7 bases and J 10 bases; nucleotides not matched to a gene: 10. How the authors handled the data: Filtering was not the same, since immunoSEQ gave junction-only sequences without quality scores. Repertoires were generated with immunoSEQ multiplex PCR, while TCRdb's copy carries only in-frame clones and drops some. That table is the source of V, J and clone size, and D and trimming were worked out from the DNA. The data show 530,000 or so clones, 60% to 80% seen once. Points on this clone: Antigen specificity is unknown.

The origin of this receptor is a woman aged 40 to 50 in good health. Some clones in this sample may be carry-over from other donors' samples. The chain joins TRBV30 to TRBJ2-1; 7 bases agree with TRBD2. Material: PBMCs. The CDR3 region has the DNA TGTGCCTCCATGAGCGGGATGGGGGAGCAGTTCTTC. This encodes CASMSGMGEQFF. Full variable domain (rest looked up from reference TRBV30 and TRBJ2-1): SQTIHQWPATLVQPVGSPLSLECTVEGTSNPNLYWYRQAAGRGLQLLFYSVGIGQISSEVPQNLSASRPQDRQFILSSKKLLLSDSGFYLCASMSGMGEQFFGPGTRLTVL.